The 3 T cell receptor beta chains below were found in one sample sequenced in a study of somatic mutations in cytotoxic T cells in rheumatoid arthritis. Profiling relied on immunoSEQ multiplex PCR, and the TCRdb table lists in-frame clones only, not all of them. This repertoire shows under 15,000 clones, roughly 74% found once; its top ten account for around a fifth. Material: CD8+ T cells sorted from blood. The receptors shown here come from an adult with rheumatoid arthritis.

The chain couples TRBV27 to TRBJ1-1; 9 bases match TRBD1. Germline V CDR1 and CDR2: MNHEY, SMNVEV (reference sequence). CDR3 length: 14 residues. Unmatched junction bases numbered 4, after V lost 4 bases and J lost 4 bases. CDR3 sequence reads: CASSSGTGITEAFF. CDR3 nucleotides: TGTGCCAGCAGTTCTGGGACAGGGATCACTGAAGCTTTCTTT.

The genes are TRBV9 and TRBJ2-5; 7 bases align to TRBD1. The CDR3 contains 13 residues. V lost 8 bases and J lost 4; bases outside the gene matches: 8. CDR1 is SGDLS and CDR2 is YYNGEE in the germline V gene. CDR3 in DNA: TGTGCCAGAAAACAGGGGCCGGGAGAGACCCAGTACTTC. Amino acids: CARKQGPGETQYF.

The chain recombines TRBV11-1 with TRBJ2-5; D unclear. TRBJ2-7 matches the DNA end more closely, so the J call is doubtful. Germline V gene lookup returns CDR1 SGHAT and CDR2 FQDESV (reference sequence). The CDR3 is made up of 15 amino acids. The CDR3 protein is CASSPWVGNSYEQYF. In DNA, the CDR3 is TGTGCCAGCAGCCCCTGGGTAGGCAACTCCTACGAGCAGTACTTC.